This TCR beta chain stems from a study of regulatory T cells in long-lasting Graves disease. According to the study, TCR beta libraries were built with iRepertoire HTBI primers and CDR3-region Arm-PCR. TCRdb reprocessed the multiplex PCR reads via MiXCR and lists one record per CDR3 protein. The data contain 350,000 to 450,000 distinct CDR3 sequences, 12% of them singletons. This clonotype was counted at least ten times. The junction departs from germline at one end; a sequencing error may be responsible. Time point in this sample: newly diagnosed GD, antithyroid drugs for less than 3 months. Construction of the TCR library relied on RNA isolated from PBMCs. This CDR3 region has 12 residues. CDR1 is SGHRS, CDR2 YFSETQ, per germline. These same data were also listed under a study on T cells in Graves' hyperthyroidism and ophthalmopathy.

The chain carries TRBV5-1 and TRBJ1-5; D is ambiguous. This TCR came from a woman younger than 35 with Graves disease. Source: peripheral blood mononuclear cells (PBMCs), taken at new diagnosis, from a patient treated with antithyroid drugs. The CDR3 coding sequence is TGTGCCAGCAGTCTAGAGGGCCAGCCCCAGCATTTT. This gives the protein CASSLEGQPQHF. The variable domain in full, completed from reference TRBV5-1 and TRBJ1-5, reads KAGVTQTPRYLIKTRGQQVTLSCSPISGHRSVSWYQQTPGQGLQFLFEYFSETQRNKGNFPGRFSGRQFSNSRSEMNVSTLELGDSALYLCASSLEGQPQHFGDGTRLSIL.